These 18 T cell receptor beta chains came from one sample sequenced in a study of T cell responses to AZD1222 COVID-19 vaccine. Sequencing used immunoSEQ multiplex PCR; TCRdb keeps in-frame clones, though not all of them. The sample shows around 170,000 clones, about 90% of them seen only once. The specimen comprised peripheral blood, sampled 28 days after the second AZD1222 dose. The receptors originated from an adult who received the AZD1222 COVID-19 vaccine.

The chain combines TRBV4-2 with TRBJ2-1; 13 positions agree with TRBD2. J gave up 9 bases and V 1 base, and 9 bases lay outside the gene matches. The CDR3 is 17 amino acids. Per the germline V gene, CDR1 is LGHNA and CDR2 is YNFKEQ. CDR3 DNA sequence: TGTGCCAGCAGCCAAGGGCTAAGGACTAGCGGGAGATTTGAGCAGTTCTTC. This gives the protein CASSQGLRTSGRFEQFF.

The chain uses TRBV5-1 and TRBJ2-1, with D tentatively TRBD1 or TRBD2 (6 bases each). CDR1 is SGHRS, CDR2 YFSETQ, per germline. The CDR3 covers 18 residues. The germline V and J ends were trimmed by 2 bases and 0 bases, with 18 bases remaining between them. CDR3 in amino acids: CASSFLRGQPSSYNEQFF. CDR3 nucleotide sequence: TGCGCCAGCAGCTTTCTCCGGGGGCAGCCAAGCTCCTACAATGAGCAGTTCTTC.

V and J are TRBV2 and TRBJ2-7; 8 bases are shared with TRBD2. Germline V gene lookup returns CDR1 SNHLY and CDR2 FYNNEI. The V segment lost 11 bases and the J segment 7 bases; nucleotides outside the gene matches: 7. The CDR3 consists of 11 residues. CDR3 bases: TGTGCCGGATCAGGCGGGGGGGAGCAGTACTTC. Residues: CAGSGGGEQYF.

The chain links TRBV5-1 to TRBJ2-3; 11 bases fit TRBD1. From germline, CDR1 is SGHRS and CDR2 YFSETQ. This CDR3 region has 17 residues. The ends lost 1 base at V and 3 bases at J; junction bases unmatched: 7. The CDR3 coding sequence is TGCGCCAGCAGCTTGTCCGGGACAGGGGGACAAACAGATACGCAGTATTTT. It yields the protein CASSLSGTGGQTDTQYF.

This chain links TRBV4-2 with TRBJ2-2, with 7 bases lining up with TRBD1. The germline V gene has CDR1 LGHNA and CDR2 YNFKEQ. V shed 6 bases and J 2 bases; nucleotides not matched to a gene: 6. The CDR3 covers 15 residues. CDR3 in DNA: TGTGCCAGCAGACCGGGACAGATAAACACCGGGGAGCTGTTTTTT. This gives the protein CASRPGQINTGELFF.

This chain links TRBV2 with TRBJ1-1; D may be TRBD1 (6 bases). V shed 7 bases and J shed 7 bases, with 22 bases lying between them. Looked up from germline, CDR1 is SNHLY and CDR2 is FYNNEI. CDR3 length: 15 residues. The CDR3 sequence is CASTPSSEGGVEAFF. CDR3 DNA sequence: TGTGCCAGCACTCCTAGCTCGGAGGGGGGGGTTGAAGCTTTCTTT. Full variable domain (missing parts from reference TRBV2 and TRBJ1-1): EPEVTQTPSHQVTQMGQEVILRCVPISNHLYFYWYRQILGQKVEFLVSFYNNEISEKSEIFDDQFSVERPDGSNFTLKIRSTKLEDSAMYFCASTPSSEGGVEAFFGQGTRLTVV.

The chain links TRBV29-1 to TRBJ2-7, with 9 bases fitting TRBD1. The CDR3 has 13 residues. V trimming: 6 bases; J trimming: 3 bases; junction bases outside the gene matches: 6. Germline assignment: CDR1 SQVTM and CDR2 ANQGSEA. In nucleotides, the CDR3 is TGCAGCGTAATGGGACAGGGTGTCTACGAGCAGTACTTC. It yields the protein CSVMGQGVYEQYF.

The chain couples TRBV9 to TRBJ1-1; 7 positions match TRBD1. J lost 3 bases, V lost 3 bases, and 8 bases had no gene match. The CDR3 is 15 residues long. CDR1 and CDR2 from the germline V gene are SGDLS and YYNGEE. CDR3 loop: CASSEQGNGHTEAFF. Written as DNA, the CDR3 is TGTGCCAGCAGCGAACAGGGGAATGGGCACACTGAAGCTTTCTTT. Using reference TRBV9 and TRBJ1-1 for the parts outside the CDR3, the full variable domain is DSGVTQTPKHLITATGQRVTLRCSPRSGDLSVYWYQQSLDQGLQFLIQYYNGEERAKGNILERFSAQQFPDLHSELNLSSLELGDSALYFCASSEQGNGHTEAFFGQGTRLTVV.

This chain links TRBV15 with TRBJ2-4, with 11 bases matching TRBD1. The germline gives CDR1 LNHNV, CDR2 YYDKDF (reference sequence). V lost 4 bases, J lost 6 bases, and 5 bases stayed unmatched. The CDR3 length is 15 residues. CDR3 DNA: TGTGCCACCAGCATAGGACAGGGGGCGGGAAACATTCAGTACTTC. Encoded protein: CATSIGQGAGNIQYF.

This chain links TRBV7-2 with TRBJ2-5, with 7 bases aligning to TRBD2. V shed 4 bases and J 3 bases; nucleotides not matched to a gene: 8. The germline V gene has CDR1 SGHTA and CDR2 FQGNSA. CDR3 size: 15 residues. The CDR3 coding sequence is TGTGCCAGCAGCTCCTTGGGACTACCAAAAGAGACCCAGTACTTC. Its protein product is CASSSLGLPKETQYF.

V and J are TRBV6-5 and TRBJ1-2, with 9 bases aligning to TRBD1. This CDR3 has 15 residues. CDR1 and CDR2 from the germline V gene are MNHEY and SVGAGI. The trim removed 2 bases at V and 5 bases at J, leaving 6 bases unmatched. The DNA of the CDR3 is TGTGCCAGCAGTTACGGTGGACAGGGGTGGTATGGCTACACCTTC. Translated: CASSYGGQGWYGYTF.

The rearrangement uses TRBV7-4 and TRBJ1-2; TRBD1 is a possible D gene (6 bases). The V end was cut by 5 bases, the J end by 5 bases, with 18 bases between. Germline assignment: CDR1 SGHVT and CDR2 SQSDAQ. The CDR3 covers 15 residues. CDR3 residues: CASSPRGELFYGYTF. In DNA, the CDR3 is TGTGCCAGCAGCCCCAGGGGAGAATTATTTTATGGCTACACCTTC.

The chain joins TRBV28 to TRBJ2-7; D is perhaps TRBD1 or TRBD2 (5 bases each). The CDR3 is made up of 15 amino acids. V lost 5 bases and J lost 3, with 17 bases in between. CDR1 and CDR2 (germline): MDHEN, SYDVKM. The DNA of the CDR3 is TGTGCCAGCAGTCCTCAAACCCCGGGACGCTACGAGCAGTACTTC. It encodes CASSPQTPGRYEQYF.

The gene calls are TRBV19 and TRBJ2-7; TRBD1 matches at 8 bases. The CDR3 length is 17 residues. The germline V gene encodes CDR1 LNHDA and CDR2 SQIVND (reference sequence). The ends lost 4 bases at V and 2 bases at J; junction bases unmatched: 13. The CDR3 DNA reads TGTGCCAGTAGTACCGAAGCCTGGGGGACAGGCACCTACGAGCAGTACTTC. Its translation is CASSTEAWGTGTYEQYF.

The rearrangement links TRBV19 to TRBJ2-3; D may be TRBD2 (5 bases). V lost 5 bases and J lost 6, with 9 bases in between. This CDR3 spans 12 amino acids. Germline V gene data show CDR1 as LNHDA and CDR2 as SQIVND (reference sequence). The CDR3 protein is CASSPGWDTQYF. The CDR3 bases are TGTGCCAGTAGTCCGGGGTGGGATACGCAGTATTTT.

V and J are TRBV5-6 and TRBJ2-2; the D is unclear. Per germline, CDR1 SGHDT and CDR2 YYEEEE. The ends were cut back, 2 bases at V and 4 bases at J, with 9 bases in the middle. CDR3 size: 14 residues. The CDR3 nucleotides read TGTGCCAGCAGCTTTTGGGTTGGCACCGGGGAGCTGTTTTTT. Translation: CASSFWVGTGELFF.

CDR3 in amino acids: CASSFRGVSYEQYF. CDR3 DNA sequence: TGTGCCAGCAGTTTTCGGGGCGTCTCCTACGAGCAGTACTTC. V usage is TRBV28 and J usage is TRBJ2-7, with D perhaps given as TRBD1 or TRBD2 (5 bases each). The V end was cut by 3 bases, the J end by 0 bases, with 9 bases between. This CDR3 comprises 14 residues. CDR1 is MDHEN, CDR2 SYDVKM, per germline. Based on the CDR3 plus reference TRBV28 and TRBJ2-7, the full variable domain is DVKVTQSSRYLVKRTGEKVFLECVQDMDHENMFWYRQDPGLGLRLIYFSYDVKMKEKGDIPEGYSVSREKKERFSLILESASTNQTSMYLCASSFRGVSYEQYFGPGTRLTVT.

The chain joins TRBV3-1 (or the pseudogene TRBV3-2) to TRBJ1-2; 9 nucleotides line up with TRBD1. V lost 1 base and J lost 8; bases outside the gene matches: 5. The CDR3 consists of 14 residues. CDR1 LGHDT and CDR2 YNNKEL come from the germline V gene (reference sequence). As DNA, the CDR3 is TGTGCCAGCAGCCAAGGACAGGGGGTGGGCGGCTACACCTTC. It codes for CASSQGQGVGGYTF.